These T cell receptor beta chains were read from a single sample in a study of vaccination and CD4 T cells after COVID-19. These receptors have no identified antigens. TCRdb passed the PCR reads through MiXCR, listing each CDR3 protein once. The sample holds about 22,000 distinct CDR3 sequences, approximately 32% seen once. The specimen was cultured CD4+ T cells from blood. The source is a human donor with COVID-19. CDR3s include the opening cysteine and the closing phenylalanine or tryptophan. The D gene is left open where the match is weak. Clone size appears in some rows only: once, few, many, or a class for an expanded clone.

>NA|TRBV29-1|NA|TRBJ1-5
CSVKDSTSNQPQHF
TGCAGCGTTAAGGACAGCACTAGCAATCAGCCCCAGCATTTT
>TRBD1|TRBV15|NA|TRBJ2-1
CATSRDSGTGGLNEQFF
TGTGCCACCAGCAGAGACTCCGGGACAGGGGGCCTCAATGAGCAGTTCTTC
>TRBD2|TRBV7-2|NA|TRBJ2-1
CASSLSGGASFEQFF
TGTGCCAGCAGCTTATCCGGGGGGGCCAGTTTTGAGCAGTTCTTC
>NA|TRBV30|NA|TRBJ1-2
CAWSVLQGRYGYTF
TGTGCCTGGAGTGTACTTCAGGGCCGCTATGGCTACACCTTC
>NA|TRBV20-1|NA|TRBJ1-4
CSATLGVNEKLFF
TGCAGTGCTACCCTTGGGGTTAATGAAAAACTGTTTTTT
>TRBD1|TRBV18|NA|TRBJ2-2
CASSPQGARYTGELFF
TGTGCCAGCTCACCGCAGGGGGCGAGGTACACCGGGGAGCTGTTTTTT
>NA|TRBV27|NA|TRBJ1-5
CASGTSSSLPQHF
TGTGCCAGTGGGACATCCTCATCCCTGCCCCAGCATTTT
>NA|TRBV5-1|few|TRBJ1-2
CASSLSGGTYGYTF
TGCGCCAGCAGCTTGTCCGGGGGCACCTATGGCTACACCTTC
>TRBD2|TRBV19|few|TRBJ2-1
CASRTSGGYHNEQFF
TGTGCCAGTAGGACTAGCGGGGGCTACCACAATGAGCAGTTCTTC
>NA|TRBV11-2|NA|TRBJ2-6
CASSPKLGALF
TGTGCCAGCAGCCCCAAGTTAGGAGCCCTCTTC
>NA|TRBV19|few|TRBJ1-2
CASSMEGGSYGYTF
TGTGCCAGTAGTATGGAAGGAGGATCCTATGGCTACACCTTC
>NA|TRBV18|NA|TRBJ1-5
CASSRTQGRGNQPQHF
TGTGCCAGCTCACGAACACAGGGCCGGGGCAATCAGCCCCAGCATTTT
>NA|TRBV7-6|NA|TRBJ2-7
CASTLGVLSSEQYF
TGTGCCAGCACCCTTGGGGTCCTTAGTAGCGAGCAGTACTTC
>NA|TRBV20-1|NA|TRBJ2-1
CSARGRVNEQFF
TGCAGTGCTAGAGGAAGAGTCAATGAGCAGTTCTTC
>TRBD2|TRBV11-3|few|TRBJ2-3
CASSLAASGRTDTQYF
TGTGCCAGCAGCTTAGCGGCTAGCGGACGCACAGATACGCAGTATTTT
>NA|TRBV15|few|TRBJ1-4
CATSWRVDEKLFF
TGTGCCACCAGCTGGAGGGTTGATGAAAAACTGTTTTTT
>NA|TRBV30|medium-sized|TRBJ1-5
CAWSIGESQHF
TGTGCCTGGAGTATTGGGGAATCCCAGCATTTT
>NA|TRBV10-1|NA|TRBJ1-1
CASSVSLGDTEAFF
TGCGCCAGCAGTGTATCCCTGGGGGACACTGAAGCTTTCTTT
>TRBD1|TRBV2|once|TRBJ1-6
CASSERDSIFNSPLHF
TGTGCCAGCAGTGAAAGGGACAGTATTTTTAATTCACCCCTCCACTTT
>NA|TRBV6-1|few|TRBJ1-2
CASSEGGDYGYTF
TGTGCCAGCAGTGAAGGGGGGGACTATGGCTACACCTTC
>NA|TRBV12-3/TRBV12-4|few|TRBJ1-2
CASSLAGGSTYGYTF
TGTGCCAGCAGTTTAGCGGGAGGCAGCACATATGGCTACACCTTC
>NA|TRBV11-2|few|TRBJ2-3
CASSRFFSPNRDTDTQYF
TGTGCCAGCAGCCGGTTCTTCAGCCCGAACAGGGACACAGATACGCAGTATTTT
>TRBD2|TRBV20-1|NA|TRBJ2-3
CSARTSGGSTDTQYF
TGCAGTGCTAGAACTAGCGGGGGATCCACAGATACGCAGTATTTT
>NA|TRBV2|few|TRBJ2-7
CASGGVFEYEQYF
TGTGCCAGCGGCGGGGTGTTTGAATACGAGCAGTACTTC
>NA|TRBV7-2|NA|TRBJ2-7
CASGLVRGLTYEQYF
TGTGCCAGCGGCTTAGTGCGGGGATTAACCTACGAGCAGTACTTC
>NA|TRBV18|NA|TRBJ1-2
CASSPLPIGEGGYTF
TGTGCCAGCTCACCATTACCAATCGGGGAAGGCGGCTACACCTTC
>NA|TRBV20-1|few|TRBJ1-3
CSARSQYSLNTIYF
TGCAGTGCTAGATCACAGTATTCCTTAAACACCATATATTTT
>TRBD2|TRBV20-1|NA|TRBJ2-4
CSASSQSRSGGNIQYF
TGCAGTGCTAGTTCGCAGTCGAGGTCGGGGGGAAACATTCAGTACTTC
>TRBD1|TRBV5-1|NA|TRBJ2-6
CASSLGTGGLAGANVLTF
TGCGCCAGCAGCTTGGGGACAGGGGGTCTAGCTGGGGCCAACGTCCTGACTTTC
>NA|TRBV4-3|NA|TRBJ2-2
CASSHLTDTGELFF
TGCGCCAGCAGCCACCTCACCGACACCGGGGAGCTGTTTTTT
>NA|TRBV20-1|NA|TRBJ1-2
CSARDLQGNYGYTF
TGCAGTGCTAGAGACCTACAGGGTAACTATGGCTACACCTTC
>NA|TRBV10-3|NA|TRBJ2-7
CATDEGQLYEQYF
TGTGCCACCGACGAAGGACAACTCTACGAGCAGTACTTC
>NA|TRBV5-1|few|TRBJ2-6
CASSLAAPGANVLTF
TGCGCCAGCAGCTTAGCAGCCCCTGGGGCCAACGTCCTGACTTTC
>NA|TRBV7-2|few|TRBJ1-3
CASSLAGANSGNTIYF
TGTGCCAGCAGCTTAGCAGGGGCTAACTCTGGAAACACCATATATTTT
>NA|TRBV6-2/TRBV6-3|few|TRBJ1-1
CASSPPKVYTEAFF
TGTGCCAGCAGCCCCCCAAAGGTCTACACTGAAGCTTTCTTT
>NA|TRBV28|NA|TRBJ2-1
CASSQPKYNEQFF
TGTGCCAGCAGTCAACCCAAATACAATGAGCAGTTCTTC
>NA|TRBV19|few|TRBJ1-1
CASSIGVPDRGTEAFF
TGTGCCAGTAGTATTGGGGTACCCGATAGGGGGACTGAAGCTTTCTTT
>NA|TRBV20-1|NA|TRBJ2-5
CSAERAGVETQYF
TGCAGTGCTGAGAGAGCGGGCGTTGAGACCCAGTACTTC
>NA|TRBV5-5|NA|TRBJ1-1
CASSLRWGATGTEAFF
TGTGCCAGCAGCTTGAGGTGGGGCGCGACGGGCACTGAAGCTTTCTTT
>NA|TRBV10-1|NA|TRBJ2-2
CASSESPWGTATGELFF
TGCGCCAGCAGTGAGTCGCCCTGGGGGACCGCGACCGGGGAGCTGTTTTTT
>TRBD2|TRBV6-1|NA|TRBJ2-3
CATETSGGGTDTQYF
TGTGCCACCGAGACTAGCGGGGGTGGCACAGATACGCAGTATTTT
>NA|TRBV9|once|TRBJ2-3
CASGKPISTDTQYF
TGTGCCAGCGGAAAGCCTATAAGCACAGATACGCAGTATTTT
>NA|TRBV4-3|few|TRBJ1-2
CASSPRTATNYGYTF
TGCGCCAGCAGCCCCCGGACAGCTACTAACTATGGCTACACCTTC
>NA|TRBV5-4|NA|TRBJ1-2
CASSKQGPDGYTF
TGTGCCAGCAGCAAACAGGGACCCGACGGCTACACCTTC
>TRBD2|TRBV20-1|few|TRBJ2-5
CSAGGAGGQETQYF
TGCAGTGCTGGGGGAGCGGGGGGGCAAGAGACCCAGTACTTC
>NA|TRBV10-3|NA|TRBJ1-5
CAISESLGINQPQHF
TGTGCCATCAGTGAGTCGTTAGGGATCAATCAGCCCCAGCATTTT
>TRBD2|TRBV12-3/TRBV12-4|NA|TRBJ2-7
CASSFVDRVGLAGGRSYEQYF
TGTGCCAGCAGTTTCGTGGACAGGGTAGGACTAGCGGGGGGCCGATCCTACGAGCAGTACTTC
>NA|TRBV21-1|NA|TRBJ1-1
CASSKGRGARMNTEAFF
TGTGCCAGCAGCAAAGGGCGGGGGGCGCGAATGAACACTGAAGCTTTCTTT
>NA|TRBV30|few|TRBJ2-1
CASSPAEHKQFF
TGTGCCTCTTCCCCCGCGGAGCATAAGCAGTTCTTC
>NA|TRBV30|NA|TRBJ2-1
CAWSQDSISYNEQFF
TGTGCCTGGAGCCAGGACTCAATCTCCTACAATGAGCAGTTCTTC
>TRBD1|TRBV20-1|NA|TRBJ2-5
CSAKDRDVIETQYF
TGCAGTGCTAAGGACAGGGATGTGATAGAGACCCAGTACTTC
>NA|TRBV7-2|NA|TRBJ1-5
CASSFLDSNQPQHF
TGTGCCAGCAGCTTCCTAGATAGCAATCAGCCCCAGCATTTT
>NA|TRBV20-1|NA|TRBJ2-5
CSASLNWVLETQYF
TGCAGTGCTAGCCTGAACTGGGTTCTGGAGACCCAGTACTTC
>TRBD1|TRBV20-1|NA|TRBJ1-4
CSASLGTGTFRLFF
TGCAGTGCTAGTCTCGGGACAGGGACCTTTAGGCTGTTTTTT
>TRBD1|TRBV19|NA|TRBJ1-1
CASSISLGRGPEAFF
TGTGCCAGTAGTATAAGCCTCGGCAGGGGGCCTGAAGCTTTCTTT
>NA|TRBV5-1|NA|TRBJ2-3
CASSYEGGEGATQYF
TGCGCCAGCAGCTACGAGGGGGGAGAAGGAGCCACGCAGTATTTT
>NA|TRBV7-2|few|TRBJ2-7
CASSLSDIRQYF
TGTGCCAGCAGCTTAAGCGACATCAGGCAGTACTTC
>NA|TRBV28|NA|TRBJ2-5
CASRTQGNQETQYF
TGTGCCAGCAGAACCCAGGGTAACCAAGAGACCCAGTACTTC
>NA|TRBV11-1|NA|TRBJ2-7
CASSLAPQNSYEQYF
TGTGCCAGCAGCTTAGCCCCACAGAATTCCTACGAGCAGTACTTC
>TRBD1|TRBV6-1|NA|TRBJ1-2
CASSDAQRQGGDYTF
TGTGCCAGCAGTGATGCCCAAAGACAGGGAGGTGACTACACCTTC